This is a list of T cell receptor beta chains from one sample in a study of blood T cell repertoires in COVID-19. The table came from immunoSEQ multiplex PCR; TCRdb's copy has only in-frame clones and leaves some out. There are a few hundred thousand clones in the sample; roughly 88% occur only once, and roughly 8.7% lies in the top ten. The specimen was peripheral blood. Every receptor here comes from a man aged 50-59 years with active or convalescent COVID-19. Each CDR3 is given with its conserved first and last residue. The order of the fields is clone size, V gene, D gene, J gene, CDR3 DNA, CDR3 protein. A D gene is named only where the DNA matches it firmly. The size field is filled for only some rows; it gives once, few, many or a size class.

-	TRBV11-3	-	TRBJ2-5	TGTGCCAGCAGCTTAACCGCGGAAGAGACCCAGTACTTC	CASSLTAEETQYF
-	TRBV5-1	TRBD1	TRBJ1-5	TGCGCCAGCAGACAGGGGGCAGGTAGCAATCAGCCCCAGCATTTT	CASRQGAGSNQPQHF
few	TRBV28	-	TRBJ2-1	TGTGCCAGCAGTTTAAGGTTAGCCTCCTACAATGAGCAGTTCTTC	CASSLRLASYNEQFF
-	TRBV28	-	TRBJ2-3	TGTGCCAGCAGTCCAACAGGTTACACAGATACGCAGTATTTT	CASSPTGYTDTQYF
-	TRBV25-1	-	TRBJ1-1	TGTGCCAGCAGTTCGTACAGCAATCAAGCTTTCTTT	CASSSYSNQAFF
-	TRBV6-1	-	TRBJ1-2	TGTGCCAGCAGTGATCCGGGAACTAACTATGGCTACACCTTC	CASSDPGTNYGYTF
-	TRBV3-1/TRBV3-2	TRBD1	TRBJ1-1	TGTGCCAGCAGCCCCCGGACAGGGCAATCCTTT	CASSPRTGQSF
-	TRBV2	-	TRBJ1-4	TGTGCCAGCAGCCCAGGACAAGCGGGAGTAGGTGAAAAACTGTTTTTT	CASSPGQAGVGEKLFF
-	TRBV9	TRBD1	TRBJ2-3	TGTGCCAGCAGCGCCGGACAGGGGCCAGATACGCAGTATTTT	CASSAGQGPDTQYF
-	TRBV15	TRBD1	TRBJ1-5	TGTGCCACCAGCAGAGAAAGACAGGGTAGCAATCAGCCCCAGCATTTT	CATSRERQGSNQPQHF
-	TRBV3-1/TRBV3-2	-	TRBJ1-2	TGTGCCAGCAGCCAACGGGGAGGCTACACCTTC	CASSQRGGYTF
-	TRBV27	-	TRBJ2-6	TGTGCCAGCAGTTTATTCGGGACTCTCTTTGCGGCCAACGTCCTGACTTTC	CASSLFGTLFAANVLTF
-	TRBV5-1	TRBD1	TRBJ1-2	TGCGCCAGCAGCTTGTCAAGGGGGCAGAACTATGGCTACACCTTC	CASSLSRGQNYGYTF
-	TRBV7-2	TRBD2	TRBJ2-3	TGTGCCAGCAGCTTAAGCGGGGGGGGCTCGACAGGCGATACGCAGTATTTT	CASSLSGGGSTGDTQYF
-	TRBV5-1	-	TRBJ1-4	TGCGCCAGCAGCTTGGGTGCAGGGCGGGGCGAAAAACTGTTTTTT	CASSLGAGRGEKLFF
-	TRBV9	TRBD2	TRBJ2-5	TGTGCCAGCAGCGTCGGGGGACTAGGAAAAGAGACCCAGTACTTC	CASSVGGLGKETQYF
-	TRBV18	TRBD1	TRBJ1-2	TGTGCCAGCTCACCACAGGGACAGCTCAGGGGCTACACCTTC	CASSPQGQLRGYTF
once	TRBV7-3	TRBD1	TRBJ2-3	TGTGCCAGCAGCAGACTGGGACAGGTCACAGATACGCAGTATTTT	CASSRLGQVTDTQYF
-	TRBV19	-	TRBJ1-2	TGTGCCAGTAGTATGCAATCCACAGGCTCCATAGGCTATGGCTACACCTTC	CASSMQSTGSIGYGYTF
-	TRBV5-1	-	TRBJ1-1	TGCGCCAGCAGCGTGGAGCCCATGAACACTGAAGCTTTCTTT	CASSVEPMNTEAFF
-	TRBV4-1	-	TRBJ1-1	TGCGCCAGCAGCCCTTCAGGGGTAGTTGAAGCTTTCTTT	CASSPSGVVEAFF
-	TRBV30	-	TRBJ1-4	TGTGCCTGGCGGGGGGCTGGAACTAATGAAAAACTGTTTTTT	CAWRGAGTNEKLFF